This T cell receptor beta chain was sequenced during a study of cytomegalovirus exposure and HLA in healthy donors. As for the study in general: A data release that came early held tens of millions of unique TCRs from HLA-typed donors. General study results and limits: In a later analysis, at a false discovery rate of 0.05, over 15,000 TCR beta sequences were associated with HLA alleles.

13 Jbeta primers and 60 Vbeta primers were used for the PCR. Only in-frame clones appear in the TCRdb table, and some are missing; sequencing was by immunoSEQ multiplex PCR. Here the sample table reports about 35,000 clones. A remark on this clone: What it binds is unknown.

Healthy bone marrow donors made up the donors. Germline V lookup: CDR1 GTSNPN, CDR2 SVGIG (reference sequence). The CDR3 totals 16 residues. The ends lost 3 bases at V and 2 bases at J; junction bases unmatched: 12. This clonotype originated in a man aged 40-55 years in good health and CMV-seronegative. This chain joins TRBV30 and TRBJ2-7; TRBD1 aligns across 8 bases. Sequencing was carried out using PBMCs. The CDR3 spells CAWSAIRTGRTYEQYF. The CDR3 nucleotides are TGTGCCTGGAGCGCAATTAGGACAGGGAGAACCTACGAGCAGTACTTC.